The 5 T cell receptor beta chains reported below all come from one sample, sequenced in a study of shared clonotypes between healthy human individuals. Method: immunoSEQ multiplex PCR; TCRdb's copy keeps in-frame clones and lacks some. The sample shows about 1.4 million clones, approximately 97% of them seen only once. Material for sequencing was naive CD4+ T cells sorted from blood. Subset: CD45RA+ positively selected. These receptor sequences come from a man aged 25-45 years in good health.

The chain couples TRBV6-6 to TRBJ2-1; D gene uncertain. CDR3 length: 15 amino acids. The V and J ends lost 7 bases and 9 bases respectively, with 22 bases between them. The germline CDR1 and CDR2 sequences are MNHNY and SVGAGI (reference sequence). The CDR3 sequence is CASTKRTGRLTEQFF. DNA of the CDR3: TGTGCCAGCACCAAAAGAACCGGCCGACTCACTGAGCAGTTCTTC.

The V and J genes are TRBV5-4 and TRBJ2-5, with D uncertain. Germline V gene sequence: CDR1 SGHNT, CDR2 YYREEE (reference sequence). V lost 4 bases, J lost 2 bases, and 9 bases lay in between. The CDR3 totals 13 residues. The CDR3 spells CASSVDTQETQYF. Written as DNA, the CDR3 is TGTGCCAGCAGCGTTGACACTCAAGAGACCCAGTACTTC.

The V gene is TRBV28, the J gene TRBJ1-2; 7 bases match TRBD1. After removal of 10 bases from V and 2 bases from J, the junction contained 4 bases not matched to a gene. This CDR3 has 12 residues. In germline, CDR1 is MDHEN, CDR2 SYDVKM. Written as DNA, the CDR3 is TGTGCCATCAACAGGGGCAACTATGGCTACACCTTC. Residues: CAINRGNYGYTF.

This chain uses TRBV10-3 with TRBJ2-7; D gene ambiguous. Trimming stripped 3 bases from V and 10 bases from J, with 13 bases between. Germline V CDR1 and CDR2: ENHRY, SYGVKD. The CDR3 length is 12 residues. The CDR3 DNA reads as TGTGCCATCAGTGATGGAAGGACCGAACAGTACTTC. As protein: CAISDGRTEQYF.

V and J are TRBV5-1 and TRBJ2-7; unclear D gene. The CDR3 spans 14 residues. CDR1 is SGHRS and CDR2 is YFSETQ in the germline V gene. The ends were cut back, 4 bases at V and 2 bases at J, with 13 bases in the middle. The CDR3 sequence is CASSPGKNTYEQYF. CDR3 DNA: TGCGCCAGCAGCCCAGGAAAGAATACCTACGAGCAGTACTTC.